This T cell receptor (beta chain) was recorded in a study of T-cell memory formation after mild COVID-19. Findings and caveats of the study: Pre-infection memory carried some responding clones, suggesting that cross-reactive memory joined. Clones contracting day 15 to 85 were balanced CD4/CD8; later expanders leaned CD4+.

Trimming took 6 bases from V and 2 from J, leaving 16 bases between them. The CDR3 consists of 15 residues. In its sample, this clonotype was seen a few times. What it recognizes is unknown. cDNA libraries for TCR alpha and TCR beta, carrying sample barcodes and UMIs, came from 5'RACE with constant-segment primers. TCRdb re-called the 5' RACE reads through MiXCR, storing one row per CDR3 protein. The sample lists over 300,000 distinct CDR3 sequences; 20% to 25% were seen once. Sequencing was performed on PBMCs or a T cell subset sorted from them (not recorded which). The sequence came from a man between 18 and 35 years old who had mild COVID-19 (a few samples of this study predate the infection). Cell type and time point are not known. The chain links TRBV12-3 or TRBV12-4 to TRBJ1-2, with a weak D call TRBD1 (6 bases). The CDR3 DNA reads TGTGCCAGCAGGCTTGGACAGACTATAAACTATGGCTACACCTTC. Amino acid sequence: CASRLGQTINYGYTF.